This T cell receptor (beta chain) came from a study of T cell changes during pregnancy in multiple sclerosis. The CDR3 totals 15 residues. V was cut by 4 bases and J by 1 base, with 13 bases left in between. CDR1 and CDR2 (germline): LGHNA, YNFKEQ. Clones were read by immunoSEQ multiplex PCR, and TCRdb kept only the in-frame ones, dropping some. Of about 40,000 clones listed, 92% are singletons. This TCR was sampled from a female donor with multiple sclerosis, enrolled in a pregnancy study. The source material was CD8+ T cells from peripheral blood mononuclear cells, sampled in the first trimester of pregnancy. The chain combines TRBV4-2 with TRBJ1-1; tentatively, D is TRBD1 (5 bases). CDR3 nucleotide sequence: TGTGCCAGCAGCCCGCCCGGGGGGAGGAACACTGAAGCTTTCTTT. It encodes CASSPPGGRNTEAFF.